The clone carrying this T cell receptor (beta chain) was seen repeatedly, ten times or more. Its antigen is as yet unknown. The data derive from a study of post-analysis software for immune sequencing data. Overall study context: In terms of disease course, relapsing-remitting, secondary progressive and progressive-relapsing multiple sclerosis were included. Overall study findings and caveats: A few TRBV segments appeared more often in patients than in controls, and TRBV5-6, TRBV5-1 and TRBV20-1 were among these. Significantly lower normalized Chao1 diversity was seen in multiple sclerosis patients than in controls. Samples prepared in the same batch strongly co-clustered by F measure.

The CDR3 has 14 amino acids. Germline V CDR1 and CDR2: SQVTM, ANQGSEA. V lost 0 bases and J lost 6, with 14 bases in between. The TCR beta cDNA libraries contained unique molecular identifiers. The authors obtained some 500,000 cDNA molecules from approximately 0.91 to 9.4 million T cells. Each CDR3 protein gets one entry after TCRdb re-called the PCR reads with MiXCR. The sample carries about 200,000 distinct CDR3 sequences, about 30% recorded once. The sequence was collected from a girl aged 2-17 years with multiple sclerosis. Input material: blood. The J gene is TRBJ1-2, the V gene TRBV29-1; D is unclear. The CDR3 is CSVEEEEGMNGYTF. The CDR3 nucleotides read TGCAGCGTTGAAGAAGAGGAGGGAATGAATGGCTACACCTTC.